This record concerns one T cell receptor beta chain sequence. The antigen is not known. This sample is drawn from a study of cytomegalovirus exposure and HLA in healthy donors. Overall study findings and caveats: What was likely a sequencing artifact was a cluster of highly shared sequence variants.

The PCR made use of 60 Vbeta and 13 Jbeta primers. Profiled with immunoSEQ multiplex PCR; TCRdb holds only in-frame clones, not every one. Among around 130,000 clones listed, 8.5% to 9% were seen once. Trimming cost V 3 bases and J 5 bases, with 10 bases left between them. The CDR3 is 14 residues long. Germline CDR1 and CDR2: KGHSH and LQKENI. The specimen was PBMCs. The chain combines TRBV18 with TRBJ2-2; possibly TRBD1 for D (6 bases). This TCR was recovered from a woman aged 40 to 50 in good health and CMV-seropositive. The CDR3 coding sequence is TGTGCCAGCTCACCCCTTGACAGGACCGGGGAGCTGTTTTTT. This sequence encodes CASSPLDRTGELFF.